These 16 T cell receptor beta chains came from one sample sequenced in a study of blood T cells in healthy people across ages. Alongside a J-beta primer mix, a sample-barcoded 5' primer served in a second PCR lasting roughly 6 to 12 cycles. TCRdb called the 5' RACE reads again in MiXCR, with one record for every CDR3 protein. The sample carries about 1,500,000 distinct CDR3 sequences, around two fifths recorded once. The sequenced sample consisted of blood. These receptors all come from a woman aged 18-29 years in good health.

The V gene is TRBV5-6, the J gene TRBJ1-2; possibly TRBD1 for D (5 bases). The length of the CDR3 is 16 residues. Germline CDR1 reads SGHDT; CDR2 reads YYEEEE. Between the trimmed V and J ends, which lost 4 bases and 0 bases, there was a span of 16 bases. The CDR3 bases are TGTGCCAGCAGCCCGCTGGGGCAGAGAGCTAACTATGGCTACACCTTC. Residues: CASSPLGQRANYGYTF. Full variable domain (remainder filled in from reference TRBV5-6 and TRBJ1-2): DAGVTQSPTHLIKTRGQQVTLRCSPKSGHDTVSWYQQALGQGPQFIFQYYEEEERQRGNFPDRFSGHQFPNYSSELNVNALLLGDSALYLCASSPLGQRANYGYTFGSGTRLTVV.

Only a few counts were recorded for this clonotype. The chain combines TRBV6-2 or TRBV6-3 with TRBJ2-1, with TRBD2 matching over 7 bases. J gave up 9 bases and V 7 bases, and 3 bases lay outside the gene matches. CDR1 and CDR2 from the germline V gene are MNHEY and SVGEGT. The CDR3 has 11 residues. CDR3 nucleotides: TGTGCCAGCACCGTAGCGGGTGAGCAGTTCTTC. It specifies CASTVAGEQFF.

V usage is TRBV11-2 and J usage is TRBJ1-2; tentative D call: TRBD1 (5 bases). V was cut by 5 bases and J by 5 bases, with 21 bases left in between. CDR3 length: 16 amino acids. Germline CDR1 is SGHAT and CDR2 is FQNNGV. CDR3 residues: CASSPVAGVVWYGYTF. The CDR3 DNA is TGTGCCAGCAGCCCTGTTGCGGGGGTGGTGTGGTATGGCTACACCTTC.

This chain links TRBV10-2 with TRBJ2-5; D not certain. The end of the DNA is better explained by TRBJ2-7, so the J call may be wrong. Germline loops: CDR1 WSHSY, CDR2 SAAADI. The CDR3 length is 11 residues. CDR3 nucleotides: TGCGCCAGCATTAACGTTGACGAGCAGTACTTC. It specifies CASINVDEQYF.

This rearrangement joins TRBV5-1 to TRBJ2-5; D is tentatively TRBD1 or TRBD2 (5 bases each). The CDR3 loop spans 15 amino acids. Deletions cut 4 bases from V and 11 bases from J, with 24 bases between. Germline CDR1 SGHRS, CDR2 YFSETQ. The CDR3 nucleotides are TGCGCCAGCAGCGGAGGACATAGCACGTCTGATAAGCAGTACTTC. Protein: CASSGGHSTSDKQYF. Looking up the rest from reference TRBV5-1 and TRBJ2-5 gives the full variable domain: KAGVTQTPRYLIKTRGQQVTLSCSPISGHRSVSWYQQTPGQGLQFLFEYFSETQRNKGNFPGRFSGRQFSNSRSEMNVSTLELGDSALYLCASSGGHSTSDKQYFGPGTRLLVL.

The chain carries TRBV18 and TRBJ2-3, with 10 bases aligning to TRBD2. Germline trimming cut 6 bases from V and 1 base from J; bases unmatched to any gene: 10. The germline CDR1 and CDR2 sequences are KGHSH and LQKENI. The CDR3 is 17 amino acids. The CDR3 nucleotides are TGTGCCAGCTCGCCAATCCTAGCGGGGGCCGGCACAGATACGCAGTATTTT. Its protein is CASSPILAGAGTDTQYF.

The chain combines TRBV20-1 with TRBJ2-4, with 12 bases matching TRBD2. Judging by the DNA end, TRBJ2-7 fits better; the J call may be wrong. Germline CDR1 reads DFQATT; CDR2 reads SNEGSKA (reference sequence). The CDR3 totals 13 residues. The CDR3 region has the DNA TGCAGTGCTCGAGGACTAGCGGGACCCGAGCAGTACTTC. Translating gives CSARGLAGPEQYF.

This rearrangement joins TRBV12-3 or TRBV12-4 to TRBJ2-7; TRBD1 is a possible D gene (6 bases). V was pared by 8 bases and J by 2 bases, with 16 bases between. This CDR3 is 14 amino acids long. CDR3 sequence: CASGNRDRPYEQYF. CDR3 nucleotide sequence: TGTGCCAGCGGAAACAGGGATCGCCCCTACGAGCAGTACTTC.

The table lists this clonotype with a few counts. The J gene is TRBJ2-1, the V gene TRBV12-3 or TRBV12-4; TRBD2 aligns across 9 bases. V lost 6 bases, J lost 0 bases, and 6 bases stayed unmatched. CDR3 length: 16 amino acids. The CDR3 loop reads CASSPSTSGSYNEQFF. The CDR3 DNA follows: TGTGCCAGCAGCCCCTCGACTAGCGGCTCCTACAATGAGCAGTTCTTC.

The genes are TRBV27 and TRBJ2-1; 7 nucleotides match TRBD1. The V and J ends lost 4 bases and 10 bases, in that order; junction bases with no gene match: 16. The CDR3 totals 16 residues. Per germline, CDR1 MNHEY and CDR2 SMNVEV (reference sequence). CDR3 coding DNA: TGTGCCAGCAGTTCTCTCTTCGGGGACAGAGACTACGAGCAGTTCTTC. Translating gives CASSSLFGDRDYEQFF.

The chain couples TRBV7-2 to TRBJ2-3; TRBD1 aligns across 10 bases. Germline CDR1 reads SGHTA; CDR2 reads FQGNSA. Trimming cost V 6 bases and J 5 bases; bases outside gene matches: 8. The CDR3 is 15 residues long. The CDR3 is CASRAGTGVIDTQYF. The CDR3 DNA follows: TGTGCCAGCAGGGCCGGGACAGGGGTAATAGATACGCAGTATTTT.

This chain links TRBV10-1 with TRBJ1-4; a weak D match, TRBD1 (5 bases). The V and J ends lost 1 base and 3 bases respectively, with 15 bases between them. In germline, CDR1 is WNHNN, CDR2 SYGVQD (reference sequence). The CDR3 sequence is 17 residues long. The CDR3 spells CASSEYSGADANEKLFF. Written as DNA, the CDR3 is TGCGCCAGCAGTGAGTACTCCGGGGCCGACGCTAATGAAAAACTGTTTTTT.

This CDR3 reads CASSLHGGGYWNTEAFF. The CDR3, as DNA: TGTGCCAGCAGCTTACATGGAGGAGGGTATTGGAACACTGAAGCTTTCTTT. The rearrangement joins TRBV11-2 to TRBJ1-1; D ambiguous. The CDR3 covers 17 residues. Looked up from germline, CDR1 is SGHAT and CDR2 is FQNNGV. V was pared by 2 bases and J by 1 base, with 17 bases between.

This chain connects TRBV27 to TRBJ2-5; a possible D gene is TRBD2 (6 bases). The DNA end is more similar to TRBJ2-7, so the J call may be wrong. CDR3 length: 18 residues. The germline V gene encodes CDR1 MNHEY and CDR2 SMNVEV (reference sequence). Here the CDR3 reads CASSLGGPYPGGTYEQYF. The CDR3 DNA follows: TGTGCCAGCAGTTTAGGAGGGCCCTATCCCGGCGGCACCTACGAGCAGTACTTC.

This rearrangement joins TRBV7-9 to TRBJ2-7; TRBD2 aligns across 13 bases. CDR1 and CDR2 (germline): SEHNR, FQNEAQ (reference sequence). V shed 5 bases, J shed 6 bases, and the junction held 7 bases outside the gene matches. The CDR3 has 15 residues. CDR3 in DNA: TGTGCCAGCAGCCTACAGGGACTAGCGGGAACCGAGCAGTACTTC. Protein sequence: CASSLQGLAGTEQYF.

The chain uses TRBV4-1 and TRBJ2-2; D gene unclear. CDR1 MGHRA and CDR2 YSYEKL come from the germline V gene. V was trimmed by 6 bases and J by 2 bases, leaving 7 bases between them. This CDR3 is 13 amino acids long. In DNA form, the CDR3 reads TGCGCCAGCAGTCGTGATAACACCGGGGAGCTGTTTTTT. Protein sequence: CASSRDNTGELFF.